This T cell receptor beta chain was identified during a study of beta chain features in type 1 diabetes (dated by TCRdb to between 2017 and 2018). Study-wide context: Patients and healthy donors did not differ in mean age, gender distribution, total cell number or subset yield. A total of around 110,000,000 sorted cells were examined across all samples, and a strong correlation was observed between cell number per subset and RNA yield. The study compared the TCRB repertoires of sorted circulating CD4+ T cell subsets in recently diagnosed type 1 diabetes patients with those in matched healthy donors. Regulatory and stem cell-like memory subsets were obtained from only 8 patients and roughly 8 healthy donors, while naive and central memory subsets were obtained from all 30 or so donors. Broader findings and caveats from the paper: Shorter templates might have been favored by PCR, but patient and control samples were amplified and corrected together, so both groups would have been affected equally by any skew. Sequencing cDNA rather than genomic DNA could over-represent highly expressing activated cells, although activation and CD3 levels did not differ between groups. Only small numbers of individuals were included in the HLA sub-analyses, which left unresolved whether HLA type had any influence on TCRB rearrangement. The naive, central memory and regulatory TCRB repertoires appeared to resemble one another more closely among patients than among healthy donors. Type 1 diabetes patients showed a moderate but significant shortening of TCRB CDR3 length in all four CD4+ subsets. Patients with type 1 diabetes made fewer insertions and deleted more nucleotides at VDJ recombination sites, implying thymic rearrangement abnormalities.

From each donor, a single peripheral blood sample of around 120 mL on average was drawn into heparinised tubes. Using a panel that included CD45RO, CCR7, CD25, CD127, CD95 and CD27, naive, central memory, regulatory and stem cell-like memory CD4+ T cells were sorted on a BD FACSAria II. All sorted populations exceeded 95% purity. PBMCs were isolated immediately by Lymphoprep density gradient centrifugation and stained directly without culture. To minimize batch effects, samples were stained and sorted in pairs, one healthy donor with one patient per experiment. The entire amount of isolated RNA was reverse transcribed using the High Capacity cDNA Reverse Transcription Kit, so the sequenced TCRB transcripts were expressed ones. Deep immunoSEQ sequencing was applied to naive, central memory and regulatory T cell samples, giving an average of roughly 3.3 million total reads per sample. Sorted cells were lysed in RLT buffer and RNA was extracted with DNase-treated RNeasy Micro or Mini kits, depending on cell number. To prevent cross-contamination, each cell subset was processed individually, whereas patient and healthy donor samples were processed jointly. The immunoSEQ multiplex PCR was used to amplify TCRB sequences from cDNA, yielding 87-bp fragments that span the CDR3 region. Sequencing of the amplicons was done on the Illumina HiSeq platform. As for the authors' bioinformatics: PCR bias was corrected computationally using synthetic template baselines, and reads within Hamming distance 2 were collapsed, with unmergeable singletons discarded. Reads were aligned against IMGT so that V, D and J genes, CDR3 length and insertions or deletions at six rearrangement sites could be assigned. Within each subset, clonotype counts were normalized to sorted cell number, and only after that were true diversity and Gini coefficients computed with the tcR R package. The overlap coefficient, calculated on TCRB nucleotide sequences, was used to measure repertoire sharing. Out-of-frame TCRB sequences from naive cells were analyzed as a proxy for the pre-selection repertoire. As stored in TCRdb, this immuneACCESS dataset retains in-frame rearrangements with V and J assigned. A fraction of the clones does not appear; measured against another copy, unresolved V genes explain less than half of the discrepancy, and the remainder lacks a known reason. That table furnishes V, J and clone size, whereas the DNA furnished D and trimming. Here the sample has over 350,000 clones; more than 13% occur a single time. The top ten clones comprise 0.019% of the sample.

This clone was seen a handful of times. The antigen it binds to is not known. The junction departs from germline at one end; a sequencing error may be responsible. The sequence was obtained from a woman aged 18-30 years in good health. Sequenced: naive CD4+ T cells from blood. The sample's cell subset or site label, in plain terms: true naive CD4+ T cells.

The DNA is as follows: TGTGCCAGCAGCGTAACTAGCTATAACAATGAGCAGTTCTTC. Translated, it reads CASSVTSYNNEQFF. The chain couples TRBV7-3 to TRBJ2-1, and perhaps TRBD2 as D gene, on 6 matching bases. The CDR3 runs 14 amino acids, cysteine and phenylalanine included. Only the CDR3 part of the read is kept: 42 bases, read in frame from the first base. From a lookup of the germline V gene, CDR1 and CDR2 are SGHTA and FQGTGA.